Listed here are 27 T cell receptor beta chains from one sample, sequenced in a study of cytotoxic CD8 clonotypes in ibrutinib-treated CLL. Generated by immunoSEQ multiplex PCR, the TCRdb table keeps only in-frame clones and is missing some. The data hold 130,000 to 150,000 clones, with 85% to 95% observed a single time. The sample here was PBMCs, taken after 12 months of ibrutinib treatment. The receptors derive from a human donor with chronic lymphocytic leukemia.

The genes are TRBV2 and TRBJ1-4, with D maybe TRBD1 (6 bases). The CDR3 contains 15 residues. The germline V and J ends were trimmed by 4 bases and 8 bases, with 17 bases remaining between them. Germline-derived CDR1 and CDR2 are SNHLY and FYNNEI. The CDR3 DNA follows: TGTGCCAGCAGTGGGCGGGGAGGGGGAACGGAAAAACTGTTTTTT. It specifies CASSGRGGGTEKLFF.

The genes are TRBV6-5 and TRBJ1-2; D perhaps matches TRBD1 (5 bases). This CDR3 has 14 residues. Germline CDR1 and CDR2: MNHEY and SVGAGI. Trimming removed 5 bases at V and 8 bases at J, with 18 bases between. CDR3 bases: TGTGCCAGCAGTCCGGACACCACAAGCTACGGCTACACCTTC. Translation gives CASSPDTTSYGYTF.

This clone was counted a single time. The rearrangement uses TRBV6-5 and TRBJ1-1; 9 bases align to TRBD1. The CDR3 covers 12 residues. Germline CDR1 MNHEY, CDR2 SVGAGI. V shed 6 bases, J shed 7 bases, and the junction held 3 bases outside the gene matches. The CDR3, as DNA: TGTGCCAGCAGCACAGGGGGCGGTGAAGCTTTCTTT. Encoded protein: CASSTGGGEAFF.

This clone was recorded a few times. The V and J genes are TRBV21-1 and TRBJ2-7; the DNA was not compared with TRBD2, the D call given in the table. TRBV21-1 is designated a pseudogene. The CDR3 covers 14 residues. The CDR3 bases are TGTGCCAGCAGCCTAAGAATTAGCTCCTACGAGCAGTACTTC. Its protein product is CASSLRISSYEQYF.

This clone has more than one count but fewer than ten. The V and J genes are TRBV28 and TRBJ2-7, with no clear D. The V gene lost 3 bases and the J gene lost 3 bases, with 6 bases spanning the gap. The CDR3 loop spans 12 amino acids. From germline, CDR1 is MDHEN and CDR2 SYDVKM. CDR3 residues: CASSLVHYEQYF. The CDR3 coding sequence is TGTGCCAGCAGTTTGGTTCACTACGAGCAGTACTTC. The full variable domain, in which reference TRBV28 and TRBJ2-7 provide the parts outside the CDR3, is DVKVTQSSRYLVKRTGEKVFLECVQDMDHENMFWYRQDPGLGLRLIYFSYDVKMKEKGDIPEGYSVSREKKERFSLILESASTNQTSMYLCASSLVHYEQYFGPGTRLTVT.

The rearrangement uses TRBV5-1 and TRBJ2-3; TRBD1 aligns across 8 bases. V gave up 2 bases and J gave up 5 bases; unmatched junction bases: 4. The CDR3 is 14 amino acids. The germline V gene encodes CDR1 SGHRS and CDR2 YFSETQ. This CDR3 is CASSFRQGRDTQYF. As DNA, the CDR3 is TGCGCCAGCAGCTTCCGACAGGGGAGAGATACGCAGTATTTT.

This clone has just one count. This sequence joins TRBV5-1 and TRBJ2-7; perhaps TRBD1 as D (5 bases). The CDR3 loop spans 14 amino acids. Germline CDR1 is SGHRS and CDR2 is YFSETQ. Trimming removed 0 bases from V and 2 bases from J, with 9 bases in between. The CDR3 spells CASSLGQPAYEQYF. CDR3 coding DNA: TGCGCCAGCAGCTTGGGACAGCCTGCCTACGAGCAGTACTTC.

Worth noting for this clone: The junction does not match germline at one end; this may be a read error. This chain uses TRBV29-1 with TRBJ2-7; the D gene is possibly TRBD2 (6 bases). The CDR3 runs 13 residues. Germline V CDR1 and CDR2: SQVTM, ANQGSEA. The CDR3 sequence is CSVEGGETYEQYF. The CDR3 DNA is TGCAGCGTCGAAGGAGGGGAAACCTACGAGCAGTACTTC.

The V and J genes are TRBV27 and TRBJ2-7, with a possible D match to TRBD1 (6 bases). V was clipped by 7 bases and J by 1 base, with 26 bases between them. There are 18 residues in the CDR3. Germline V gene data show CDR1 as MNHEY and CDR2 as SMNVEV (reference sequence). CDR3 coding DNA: TGTGCCAGCATCGCCAGGGGCCCCACAGGGTACGAATCCTACGAGCAGTACTTC. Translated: CASIARGPTGYESYEQYF.

CDR3 protein: CASSEGPGQGEPGVYF. Written as DNA, the CDR3 is TGTGCCAGCAGTGAGGGTCCGGGACAGGGAGAGCCCGGGGTGTACTTC. The chain recombines TRBV2 with TRBJ2-7, with 9 bases that match TRBD1. In germline, CDR1 is SNHLY, CDR2 FYNNEI. The junction had 18 bases not matched to a gene; V was cut back by 3 bases and J by 12 bases. This CDR3 has 16 amino acids.

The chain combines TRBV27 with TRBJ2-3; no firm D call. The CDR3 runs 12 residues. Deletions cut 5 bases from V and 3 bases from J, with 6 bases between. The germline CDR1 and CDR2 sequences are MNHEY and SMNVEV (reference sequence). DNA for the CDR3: TGTGCCAGCAGTAGGTTGACAGATACGCAGTATTTT. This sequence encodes CASSRLTDTQYF.

CDR3 residues: CSVHGRGHTGELFF. CDR3 DNA: TGCAGCGTCCACGGACGGGGTCACACCGGGGAGCTGTTTTTT. The chain is built from TRBV29-1 and TRBJ2-2; D possibly corresponds to TRBD2 (5 bases). This CDR3 is built from 14 residues. The germline gives CDR1 SQVTM, CDR2 ANQGSEA. V gave up 6 bases and J gave up 3 bases, with 14 bases separating them.

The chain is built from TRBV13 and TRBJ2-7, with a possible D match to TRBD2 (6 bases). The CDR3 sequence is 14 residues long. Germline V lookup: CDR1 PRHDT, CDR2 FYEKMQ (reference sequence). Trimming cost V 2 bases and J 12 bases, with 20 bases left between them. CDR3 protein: CASSLLGGESAPYF. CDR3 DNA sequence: TGTGCCAGCAGCTTATTGGGCGGGGAGTCCGCGCCGTACTTC.

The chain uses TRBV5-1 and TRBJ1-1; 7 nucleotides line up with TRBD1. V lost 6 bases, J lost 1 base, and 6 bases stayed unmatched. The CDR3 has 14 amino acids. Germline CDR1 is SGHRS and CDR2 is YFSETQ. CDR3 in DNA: TGCGCCAGCACCAAACAGGGGCCGAACACTGAAGCTTTCTTT. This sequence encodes CASTKQGPNTEAFF.

CDR3 amino acids: CASSPRGRGAYEQYF. As DNA, the CDR3 is TGTGCCAGCAGCCCAAGGGGGCGCGGGGCTTACGAGCAGTACTTC. The rearrangement uses TRBV13 and TRBJ2-7; perhaps TRBD1 as D (7 bases). V was trimmed by 5 bases and J by 4 bases, leaving 18 bases between them. The germline V gene encodes CDR1 PRHDT and CDR2 FYEKMQ (reference sequence). The CDR3 has 15 amino acids.

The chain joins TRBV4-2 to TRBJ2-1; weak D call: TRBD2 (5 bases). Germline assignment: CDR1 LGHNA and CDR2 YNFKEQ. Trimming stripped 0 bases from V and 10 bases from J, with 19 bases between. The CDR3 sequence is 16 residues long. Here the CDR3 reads CASSQDRTASGKEQFF. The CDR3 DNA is TGTGCCAGCAGCCAAGATCGGACCGCCTCCGGGAAGGAGCAGTTCTTC.

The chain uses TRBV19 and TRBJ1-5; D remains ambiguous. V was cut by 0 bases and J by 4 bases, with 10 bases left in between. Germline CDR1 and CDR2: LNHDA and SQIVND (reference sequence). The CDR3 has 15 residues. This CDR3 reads CASSIDGGLNQPQHF. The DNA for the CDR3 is TGTGCCAGTAGTATAGATGGAGGTTTGAATCAGCCCCAGCATTTT.

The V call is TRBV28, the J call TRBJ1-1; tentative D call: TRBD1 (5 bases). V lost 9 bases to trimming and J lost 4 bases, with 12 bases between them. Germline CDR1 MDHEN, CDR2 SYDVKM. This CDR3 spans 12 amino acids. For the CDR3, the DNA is TGTGCCAGTGGGACGTCGAGCACTGAAGCTTTCTTT. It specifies CASGTSSTEAFF.

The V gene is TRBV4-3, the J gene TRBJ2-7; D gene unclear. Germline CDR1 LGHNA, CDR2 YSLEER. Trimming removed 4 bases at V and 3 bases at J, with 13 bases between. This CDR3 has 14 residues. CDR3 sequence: CASSPRLASYEQYF. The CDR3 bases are TGCGCCAGCAGCCCTAGATTAGCAAGCTACGAGCAGTACTTC.

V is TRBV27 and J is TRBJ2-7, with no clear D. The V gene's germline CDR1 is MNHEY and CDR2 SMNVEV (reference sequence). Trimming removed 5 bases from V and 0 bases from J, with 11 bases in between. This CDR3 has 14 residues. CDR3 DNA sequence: TGTGCCAGCAGTCCTCCGGGCCTCTCCTACGAGCAGTACTTC. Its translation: CASSPPGLSYEQYF.

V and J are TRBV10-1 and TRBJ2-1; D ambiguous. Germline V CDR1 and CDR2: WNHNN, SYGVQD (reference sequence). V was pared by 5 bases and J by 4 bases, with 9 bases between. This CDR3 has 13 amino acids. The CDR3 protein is CASSHWGYNEQFF. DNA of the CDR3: TGCGCCAGCAGTCATTGGGGATACAATGAGCAGTTCTTC.

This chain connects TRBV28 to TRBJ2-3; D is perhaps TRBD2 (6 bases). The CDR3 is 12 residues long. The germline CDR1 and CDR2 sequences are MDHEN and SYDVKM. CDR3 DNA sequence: TGTGTGGTAGCTAGCGGCACAGATACGCAGTATTTT. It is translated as CVVASGTDTQYF.

CDR3 nucleotides: TGTGCCAGCAGTAAGGGGACAGGCTATAATCAGCCCCAGCATTTT. It translates to CASSKGTGYNQPQHF. The chain recombines TRBV28 with TRBJ1-5; 8 bases fit TRBD1. CDR1 MDHEN and CDR2 SYDVKM come from the germline V gene. V lost 5 bases and J lost 4; bases outside the gene matches: 7. This CDR3 region has 15 residues. Full variable domain (remainder filled in from reference TRBV28 and TRBJ1-5): DVKVTQSSRYLVKRTGEKVFLECVQDMDHENMFWYRQDPGLGLRLIYFSYDVKMKEKGDIPEGYSVSREKKERFSLILESASTNQTSMYLCASSKGTGYNQPQHFGDGTRLSIL.

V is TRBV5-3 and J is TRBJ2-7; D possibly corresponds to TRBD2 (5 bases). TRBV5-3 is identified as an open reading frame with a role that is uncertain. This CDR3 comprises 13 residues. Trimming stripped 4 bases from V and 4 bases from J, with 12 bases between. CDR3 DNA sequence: TGTGCCAGAAGCCTTGGACTTCTTTACGAGCAGTACTTC. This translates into CARSLGLLYEQYF.

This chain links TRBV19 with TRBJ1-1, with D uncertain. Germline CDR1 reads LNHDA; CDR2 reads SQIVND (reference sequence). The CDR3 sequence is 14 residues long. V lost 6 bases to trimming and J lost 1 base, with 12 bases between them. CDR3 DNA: TGTGCCAGTAGCACCTTAGAACGGAACACTGAAGCTTTCTTT. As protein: CASSTLERNTEAFF.

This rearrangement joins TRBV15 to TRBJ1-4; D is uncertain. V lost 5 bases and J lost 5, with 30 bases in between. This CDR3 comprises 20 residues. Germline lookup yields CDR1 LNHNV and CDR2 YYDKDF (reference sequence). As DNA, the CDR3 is TGTGCCACCAGCTTCGTCGAATTTTCAGTGCGAGGAGGCGGAAATGAAAAACTGTTTTTT. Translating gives CATSFVEFSVRGGGNEKLFF.

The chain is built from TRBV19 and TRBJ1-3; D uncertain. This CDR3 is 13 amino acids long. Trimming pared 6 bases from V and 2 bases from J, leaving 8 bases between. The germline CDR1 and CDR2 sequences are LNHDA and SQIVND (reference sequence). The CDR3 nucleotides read TGTGCCAGTAGCCCCTCCGCTGGAAACACCATATATTTT. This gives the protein CASSPSAGNTIYF. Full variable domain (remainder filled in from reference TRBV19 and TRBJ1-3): DGGITQSPKYLFRKEGQNVTLSCEQNLNHDAMYWYRQDPGQGLRLIYYSQIVNDFQKGDIAEGYSVSREKKESFPLTVTSAQKNPTAFYLCASSPSAGNTIYFGEGSWLTVV.